In its sample, the clone carrying this T cell receptor (beta chain) was seen a few times. Genomic DNA provided the template from which TCR beta VDJ and CDR3 profiles were obtained. TCRdb passed the reads through MiXCR, listing each CDR3 protein once. The data show just over 200,000 distinct CDR3 sequences, approximately 60% seen once. These data originate in a study of CD8+CD57+ T cells in acquired aplastic anemia. Patients included in sequencing had previously demonstrated CD8+CD57+ cell expansion by flow cytometry. Among the patients, all had severe acquired aplastic anemia. The CDR3 spans 14 residues. V shed 6 bases, J shed 6 bases, and the junction held 8 bases outside the gene matches. CDR1 and CDR2 from the germline V gene are MNHEY and SVGAGI.

The sample taken for sequencing was sorted CD4+, CD8+, or CD8+CD57+ T cells (not recorded which) from PBMCs. The sequence derives from a human donor with aplastic anemia. The chain joins TRBV6-5 to TRBJ2-3; 8 bases match TRBD2. The CDR3 nucleotides are TGTGCCAGCAGCTTAGCCCTAGCGGGTGATACGCAGTATTTT. It translates to CASSLALAGDTQYF.